One sample yielded the 10 T cell receptor beta chains listed below, sequenced in a study of T cells after yellow fever vaccination. TCRdb reanalysed the 5' RACE reads using MiXCR and keeps one entry per CDR3 protein. The table shows under 150,000 distinct CDR3 sequences, with roughly 8% occurring only once. The starting material was CD4+ T cells sorted from PBMCs, obtained 5 days after the yellow fever booster vaccination. All receptors derive from a man younger than 40 who received the YFV17D yellow fever vaccine.

This clonotype appeared a few times. The J gene is TRBJ2-1, the V gene TRBV5-1; 7 bases are a match to TRBD2. CDR3 length: 13 amino acids. CDR1 is SGHRS and CDR2 is YFSETQ in the germline V gene. After removal of 3 bases from V and 7 bases from J, the junction contained 4 bases not matched to a gene. For the CDR3, the DNA is TGCGCCAGCAGCTCCTCTAGCGGAAATGAGCAGTTCTTC. Translated: CASSSSSGNEQFF.

This clonotype has at least ten counts. V and J are TRBV29-1 and TRBJ2-7, with 11 bases aligning to TRBD2. This CDR3 has 14 residues. The V gene's germline CDR1 is SQVTM and CDR2 ANQGSEA. With 4 bases clipped from V and 4 bases from J, the junction kept 6 bases outside the gene matches. The CDR3 sequence: CSVVLGLADYEQYF. For the CDR3, the DNA is TGCAGCGTTGTCCTGGGACTAGCGGATTACGAGCAGTACTTC.

The chain uses TRBV3-1 and TRBJ2-7, with D tentatively TRBD2 (6 bases). Germline-derived CDR1 and CDR2 are LGHDT and YNNKEL (reference sequence). V was pared by 5 bases and J by 7 bases, with 15 bases between. This CDR3 is 13 amino acids long. CDR3 sequence: CASSDRRGGEQYF. For the CDR3, the DNA is TGTGCCAGCAGCGACCGGAGGGGTGGGGAGCAGTACTTC.

This clonotype was seen a handful of times. The chain employs TRBV6-5 and TRBJ2-3, with D perhaps matching TRBD2 (5 bases). This CDR3 region has 16 residues. Germline V gene lookup returns CDR1 MNHEY and CDR2 SVGAGI. Trimming shortened V by 0 bases and J by 2 bases, and 12 bases separated the two germline ends. CDR3 DNA: TGTGCCAGCAGTTACTCGAGGGCCAAAGTCACAGATACGCAGTATTTT. Protein: CASSYSRAKVTDTQYF.

This clonotype was detected ten times or more. The DNA of the CDR3 is TGTGCCAGCAGTTTGGTATGGGAGCAGTTCTTC. Protein sequence: CASSLVWEQFF. The chain couples TRBV12-3 or TRBV12-4 to TRBJ2-1; D is uncertain. V was clipped by 3 bases and J by 10 bases, with 7 bases between them. The CDR3 sequence is 11 residues long.

Many counts were recorded for this clonotype. J is TRBJ2-5 and V is TRBV7-2; 9 bases are shared with TRBD1. This CDR3 contains 16 residues. From germline, CDR1 is SGHTA and CDR2 FQGNSA. Trimming at V came to 4 bases and at J to 4 bases, leaving 10 bases not matched to a gene. The CDR3 protein is CASSSPFRTGVETQYF. The CDR3 DNA follows: TGTGCCAGCAGCTCACCATTCAGGACAGGGGTAGAGACCCAGTACTTC. The full variable domain, completed using reference TRBV7-2 and TRBJ2-5, is GAGVSQSPSNKVTEKGKDVELRCDPISGHTALYWYRQSLGQGLEFLIYFQGNSAPDKSGLPSDRFSAERTGGSVSTLTIQRTQQEDSAVYLCASSSPFRTGVETQYFGPGTRLLVL.

At least ten counts were recorded for this clonotype. The chain has TRBV5-1 and TRBJ2-2, with TRBD1 as a possible D gene (6 bases). Germline CDR1 and CDR2: SGHRS and YFSETQ. Between the trimmed V and J ends, which lost 1 base and 1 base, there was a span of 11 bases. This CDR3 is built from 16 residues. In DNA, the CDR3 is TGCGCCAGCAGCTTGTTCACAGGGAGGAACACCGGGGAGCTGTTTTTT. It yields the protein CASSLFTGRNTGELFF.

This clonotype was seen repeatedly, ten times or more. The chain couples TRBV20-1 to TRBJ2-4; 9 bases are a match to TRBD1. The length of the CDR3 is 12 residues. Trimming removed 4 bases from V and 9 bases from J; junction bases left unmatched: 4. Germline V gene data show CDR1 as DFQATT and CDR2 as SNEGSKA (reference sequence). CDR3 nucleotide sequence: TGCAGTGCTACCGGGACAGGGACCATTCAGTACTTC. Translating gives CSATGTGTIQYF.

A word on this clonotype: A junction boundary mismatches the germline segment, possibly from a read error. V and J are TRBV20-1 and TRBJ2-7; 10 nucleotides line up with TRBD2. CDR1 is DFQATT, CDR2 SNEGSKA, per germline (reference sequence). The CDR3 length is 17 residues. CDR3: CCARDALAGDLSYEQYF. For the CDR3, the DNA is TGCTGTGCTAGAGATGCGCTAGCGGGGGACCTTTCCTACGAGCAGTACTTC.

This clonotype was counted ten times or more. V usage is TRBV7-2 and J usage is TRBJ2-7; D not certain. Trimming took off 1 base at V and 0 bases at J, with 13 bases between the two ends. CDR3 size: 16 residues. CDR1 and CDR2 (germline): SGHTA, FQGNSA. DNA for the CDR3: TGTGCCAGCAGCTTAGGCCCTACGTCCGTCTCCTACGAGCAGTACTTC. It specifies CASSLGPTSVSYEQYF.